Detailed here is one T cell receptor beta chain. This entry is derived from a study of blood T cell repertoires in COVID-19. Turning to the study itself: Both acute and convalescent COVID-19 samples were obtained from the United States, Italy and Spain.

The age range of participants was about 18 to 89 years, with residence in under 25 US areas. With 1 base removed from V and 0 bases from J, the gap between germline ends came to 13 bases. CDR3 length: 17 residues. Germline CDR1 and CDR2: SGHNT and YENEEA. Sequenced by immunoSEQ multiplex PCR; TCRdb stores in-frame clones only, minus some. The table records 140,000 or so clones, 70% to 90% of them present only once. J is TRBJ2-1 and V is TRBV11-3; D is ambiguous. The source is a woman aged 40 to 55 who had recovered from COVID-19. Sequenced material: PBMCs or T cells enriched from blood (not recorded which). This CDR3 is CASSLGAVQPSYNEQFF. For the CDR3, the DNA is TGTGCCAGCAGCTTAGGGGCAGTCCAGCCCTCCTACAATGAGCAGTTCTTC.